A single T cell receptor beta chain is shown here with its context. The antigen it recognizes is unknown. One base away there is no much larger clone; base qualities are not given. TCRbeta CDR3 regions were amplified from genomic DNA using the immunoSEQ Assay, a bias-controlled multiplex PCR. The source study handled its data this way. The number of nucleated cells in each sample was estimated from the amplification of reference gene primers within the assay. To quantify the absolute abundance of each unique TCRbeta CDR3 rearrangement, sequence reads were collapsed and filtered. For each sample, productive Simpson clonality was calculated by taking the square root of Simpson's diversity index across productive rearrangements. Held by TCRdb, this immuneACCESS table contains in-frame sequences only and omits some clones. Under half of the omission traces to an unresolved V gene where checked; the cause of the rest is unknown. That table is the source of V, J and clone size, and D and trimming were worked out from the DNA. The sample table shows under 250,000 clones, and 92% are seen once. The ten most abundant clones make up around 0.84% of the sample.

This record comes from a study of blood T cell repertoires in COVID-19 (dated by TCRdb to about 2020). About the investigation overall: Collaborator samples came from the United States, Italy and Spain and covered acute and convalescent phases of COVID-19. The prospective study material was composed of cDNA or gDNA derived from T cells, B-cell-depleted T cells, or PBMCs. Deeply sampled blood TCRbeta repertoires from subjects exposed to, actively infected with, or recovered from COVID-19 were included in the dataset. A freely available public database, intended as a resource for researchers studying the immune response to SARS-CoV-2, is where the repertoires were released. The samples were drawn from two sources: the first 160 participants of the ongoing ImmuneRACE study, and 1,000 to 1,500 subjects contributed by 6 global collaborators. The sample metadata nearly always contained a de-identified subject ID, COVID-19 status, age in years and sex. HLA class I and class II types, where available, came from metadata supplied by the sample provider rather than from assay-based typing. What the authors observed across the whole study: Clinical and demographic metadata were provided uncurated, with the amount varying by source and participant.

In Seattle, one collaborating source enrolled patients while the infection was active and tracked those patients longitudinally over the course of disease. Each collaborating institution followed its own protocols to collect whole blood in K2EDTA tubes. For TCRbeta analysis, collaborators shipped samples as frozen whole blood, isolated PBMCs, or DNA extracted from either of those sample types. From the cysteine up to the phenylalanine, the CDR3 has a length of 17 residues. The kept DNA is CDR3 alone, 51 bases in frame from the first base. According to the germline V gene, CDR1 reads MRHNA and CDR2 reads SNTAGT. Trimming accounts for 7 bases at V and 0 bases at J, while the number of junction bases matched to no gene is 5.

The receptor's source is a man aged 55 to 70 with COVID-19, enrolled during active disease. The rearrangement joined TRBV6-4 to TRBJ2-4; TRBD2 matches 14 bases in the middle. Material: peripheral blood. This receptor carries the CDR3 CASIRTSGGPAKNIQYF. The DNA reads as follows: TGTGCCAGCATTCGGACTAGCGGGGGGCCAGCCAAAAACATTCAGTACTTC.